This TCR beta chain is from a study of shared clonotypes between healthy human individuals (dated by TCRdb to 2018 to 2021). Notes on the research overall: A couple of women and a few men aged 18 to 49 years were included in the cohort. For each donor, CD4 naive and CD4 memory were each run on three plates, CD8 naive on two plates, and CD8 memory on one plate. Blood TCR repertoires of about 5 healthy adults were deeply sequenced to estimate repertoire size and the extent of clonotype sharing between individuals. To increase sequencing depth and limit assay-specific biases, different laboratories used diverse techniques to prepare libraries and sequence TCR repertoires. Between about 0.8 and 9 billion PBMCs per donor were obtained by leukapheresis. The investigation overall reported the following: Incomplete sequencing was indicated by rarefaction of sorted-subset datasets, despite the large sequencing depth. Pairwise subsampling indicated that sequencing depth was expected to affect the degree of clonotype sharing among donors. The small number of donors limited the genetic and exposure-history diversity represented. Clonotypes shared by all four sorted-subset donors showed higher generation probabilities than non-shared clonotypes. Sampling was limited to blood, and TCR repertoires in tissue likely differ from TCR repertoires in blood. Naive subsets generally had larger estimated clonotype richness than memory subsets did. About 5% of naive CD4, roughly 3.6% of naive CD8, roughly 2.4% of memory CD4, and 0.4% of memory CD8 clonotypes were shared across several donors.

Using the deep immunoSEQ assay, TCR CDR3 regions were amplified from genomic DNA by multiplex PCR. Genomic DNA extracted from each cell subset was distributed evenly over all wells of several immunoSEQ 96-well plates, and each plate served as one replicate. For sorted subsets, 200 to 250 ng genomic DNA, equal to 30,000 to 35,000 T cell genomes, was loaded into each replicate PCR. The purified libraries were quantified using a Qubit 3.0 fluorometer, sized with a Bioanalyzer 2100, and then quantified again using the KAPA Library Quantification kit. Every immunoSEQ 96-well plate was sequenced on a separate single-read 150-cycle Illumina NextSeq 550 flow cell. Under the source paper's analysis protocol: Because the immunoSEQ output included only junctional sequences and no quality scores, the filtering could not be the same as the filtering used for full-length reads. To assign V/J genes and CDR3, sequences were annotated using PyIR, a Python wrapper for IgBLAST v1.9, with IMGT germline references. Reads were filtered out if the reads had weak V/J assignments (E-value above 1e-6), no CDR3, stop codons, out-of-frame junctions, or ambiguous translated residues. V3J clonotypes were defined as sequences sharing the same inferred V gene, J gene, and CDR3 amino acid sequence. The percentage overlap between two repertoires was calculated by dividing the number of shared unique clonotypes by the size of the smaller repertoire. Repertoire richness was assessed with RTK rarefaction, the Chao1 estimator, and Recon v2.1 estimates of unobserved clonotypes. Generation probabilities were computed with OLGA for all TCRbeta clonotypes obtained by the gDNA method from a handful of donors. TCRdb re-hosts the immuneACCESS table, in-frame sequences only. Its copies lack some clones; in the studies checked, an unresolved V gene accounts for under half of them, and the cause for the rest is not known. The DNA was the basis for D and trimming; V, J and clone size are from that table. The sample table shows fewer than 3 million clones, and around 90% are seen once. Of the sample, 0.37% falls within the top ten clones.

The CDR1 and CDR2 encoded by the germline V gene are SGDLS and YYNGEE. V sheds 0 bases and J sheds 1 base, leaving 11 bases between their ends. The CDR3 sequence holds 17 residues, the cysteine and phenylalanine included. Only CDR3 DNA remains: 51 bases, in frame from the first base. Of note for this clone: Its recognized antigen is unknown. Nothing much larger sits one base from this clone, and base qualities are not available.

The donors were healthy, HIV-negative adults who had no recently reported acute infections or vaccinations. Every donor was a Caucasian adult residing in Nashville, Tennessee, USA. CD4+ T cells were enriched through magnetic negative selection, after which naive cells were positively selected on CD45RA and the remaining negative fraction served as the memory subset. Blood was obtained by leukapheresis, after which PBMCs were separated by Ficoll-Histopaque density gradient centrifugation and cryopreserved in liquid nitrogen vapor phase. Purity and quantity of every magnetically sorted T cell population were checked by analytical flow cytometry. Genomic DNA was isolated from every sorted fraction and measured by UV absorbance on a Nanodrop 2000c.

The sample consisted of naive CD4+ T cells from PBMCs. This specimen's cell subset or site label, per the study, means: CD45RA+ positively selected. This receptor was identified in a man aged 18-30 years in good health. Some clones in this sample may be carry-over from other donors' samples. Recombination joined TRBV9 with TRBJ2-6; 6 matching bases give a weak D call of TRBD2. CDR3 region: CASSVESGRSGANVLTF. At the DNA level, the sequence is TGTGCCAGCAGCGTAGAGAGCGGGCGGTCTGGGGCCAACGTCCTGACTTTC.